The rows below give T cell receptor beta chains drawn from one sample of a study of graft-versus-host responses after intestinal transplantation. For these receptors, no antigen is known. Repertoires were generated with immunoSEQ multiplex PCR, while TCRdb's copy carries only in-frame clones and drops some. This table has over 75,000 clones, roughly 84% appearing once. The sequencing used unstimulated CD8+ T cells sorted from spleen or lymph node cells, collected before transplant. The receptors were gathered from a human donor who was the organ donor for an intestinal transplant. The CDR3 runs from the conserved cysteine through the conserved F or W. The order of the fields is V gene, D gene, J gene, CDR3 DNA, CDR3 protein. D genes are given only for firm matches.

>TRBV14|NA|TRBJ1-2
TGTGCCAGCAGCCAAGGGGGGGTCTATGGCTACACCTTC
CASSQGGVYGYTF
>TRBV7-9|NA|TRBJ2-7
TGTGCCAGCAGCTCGACCTTGGTAGCCTACGAGCAGTACTTC
CASSSTLVAYEQYF
>TRBV7-3|TRBD2|TRBJ2-1
TGTGCCAGCAGCTTAGGACGGGGGGGCAATGAGCAGTTCTTC
CASSLGRGGNEQFF
>TRBV7-6|NA|TRBJ2-6
TGTGCCAGCAGCCGAGGGGGATCTGGGGCCAACGTCCTGACTTTC
CASSRGGSGANVLTF
>TRBV21-1|NA|TRBJ2-6
TGTGCCAGCAGCAAAGTATGGAGGGCTGGGGCCAACGTCCTGACTTTC
CASSKVWRAGANVLTF
>TRBV4-2|NA|TRBJ2-7
TGTGCCAGCAGCCAAGATTCTACAGACGAGCAGTACTTC
CASSQDSTDEQYF
>TRBV7-9|TRBD1|TRBJ1-5
TGTGCCAGCAGCTTAGGGATTCCGGGACAGGGGAATCAGCCCCAGCATTTT
CASSLGIPGQGNQPQHF
>TRBV27|NA|TRBJ1-1
TGTGCCAGCAGTTTTACAGGAAGTGTTGAAGCTTTCTTT
CASSFTGSVEAFF
>TRBV27|NA|TRBJ1-5
TGTGCCAGCAGTTTATCCGGGGATAGCAATCAGCCCCAGCATTTT
CASSLSGDSNQPQHF
>TRBV7-9|NA|TRBJ2-7
TGTGCCAGCAGCTTTCAACTAGAAGACTACGAGCAGTACTTC
CASSFQLEDYEQYF
>TRBV5-1|TRBD2|TRBJ2-7
TGCGCCAGCAGCTTAGGACTAGACGCCGAGCAGTACTTC
CASSLGLDAEQYF
>TRBV7-6|NA|TRBJ1-1
TGTGCCAGCAGCTTCCAGGGCACTGAAGCTTTCTTT
CASSFQGTEAFF
>TRBV30|TRBD1|TRBJ2-7
TGTGCCTGGAGTCCGGGGACAGCGTACGAGCAGTACTTC
CAWSPGTAYEQYF
>TRBV5-1|TRBD2|TRBJ2-7
TGCGCCAGCAGCGCCCCAACTAGCGGTAGCTCCTACGAGCAGTACTTC
CASSAPTSGSSYEQYF